Listed below are T cell receptor beta chains from one sample, sequenced in a study of T cell responses to AZD1222 COVID-19 vaccine. TCRdb keeps only in-frame clones here, not all; method: immunoSEQ multiplex PCR. Here the sample spans approximately 190,000 clones, roughly 90% being singletons. This specimen consisted of peripheral blood, obtained on day 0 of AZD1222 vaccination. These receptors all stem from an adult in good health. Each CDR3 is given with its conserved first and last residue. The order of the fields is clone size, J gene, V gene, D gene, CDR3 protein, CDR3 DNA. The D gene is left open where the match is weak. Some rows have no size entry. The others give once, few or many, or a class for an expanded clone.

.,TRBJ1-6,TRBV28,.,CASSTRTQSTHSPLHF,TGTGCCAGCAGTACCCGGACGCAATCCACCCATTCACCCCTCCACTTT
.,TRBJ2-3,TRBV5-1,.,CASSLAQGKTDTQYF,TGCGCCAGCAGCTTGGCTCAGGGAAAGACAGATACGCAGTATTTT
.,TRBJ2-1,TRBV9,.,CASSPRDFSSYNEQFF,TGTGCCAGCAGCCCCCGGGACTTCAGCTCCTACAATGAGCAGTTCTTC
.,TRBJ1-2,TRBV10-1,TRBD1,CASSPPGQGYGYTF,TGCGCCAGCAGCCCCCCTGGACAGGGATATGGCTACACCTTC
.,TRBJ2-7,TRBV9,.,CASSSPRVGYEQYF,TGTGCCAGCAGCTCCCCCCGGGTAGGGTACGAGCAGTACTTC
.,TRBJ1-3,TRBV4-2,.,CASSGRGYRGIYF,TGTGCCAGCAGCGGACGGGGGTACCGGGGCATATATTTT
.,TRBJ1-1,TRBV7-3,TRBD1,CASSLNPGGGTEAFF,TGTGCCAGCAGCCTCAACCCAGGGGGGGGCACTGAAGCTTTCTTT
.,TRBJ1-2,TRBV5-4,TRBD1,CASSAPGQGLTGYTF,TGTGCCAGCAGCGCACCGGGACAGGGGTTAACTGGCTACACCTTC
.,TRBJ2-7,TRBV3-1/TRBV3-2,TRBD1,CASSQDRGTGANEQYF,TGTGCCAGCAGCCAAGATAGAGGGACAGGGGCTAACGAGCAGTACTTC
medium-sized,TRBJ1-5,TRBV2,.,CASSEGSGGNQPQHF,TGTGCCAGCAGTGAAGGGTCAGGGGGCAATCAGCCCCAGCATTTT
.,TRBJ1-3,TRBV5-1,.,CASSLVGRGSGNTIYF,TGCGCCAGCAGCTTGGTGGGCAGGGGATCTGGAAACACCATATATTTT
.,TRBJ1-5,TRBV11-2,TRBD1,CASSRGRGEPQHF,TGTGCCAGCAGTAGGGGGCGCGGGGAGCCCCAGCATTTT
.,TRBJ1-1,TRBV11-1,TRBD1,CASSPWDRGQTEAFF,TGTGCCAGCAGCCCTTGGGACAGGGGGCAAACTGAAGCTTTCTTT
.,TRBJ2-7,TRBV5-8,.,CASSFASWYF,TGTGCCAGCAGCTTCGCCTCATGGTACTTC
.,TRBJ1-1,TRBV7-3,TRBD1,CASSLTRQGNTEAFF,TGTGCCAGCAGCTTAACCCGACAGGGGAACACTGAAGCTTTCTTT
.,TRBJ2-5,TRBV19,.,CASNLGGPGETQYF,TGTGCCAGTAACCTCGGGGGTCCTGGAGAGACCCAGTACTTC
once,TRBJ1-1,TRBV24-1,TRBD1,CATSGDGQGRAEAFF,TGTGCCACCAGTGGCGATGGACAGGGACGAGCTGAAGCTTTCTTT
.,TRBJ2-1,TRBV15,.,CATSRKGPGEQFF,TGTGCCACCAGCAGGAAGGGTCCAGGGGAGCAGTTCTTC
.,TRBJ1-6,TRBV4-2,TRBD1,CASSQVWTGNSPLHF,TGTGCCAGCAGCCAAGTTTGGACAGGGAATTCACCCCTCCACTTT
.,TRBJ2-7,TRBV5-4,TRBD1,CASSVIGTGVLEQYF,TGTGCCAGCAGCGTGATAGGGACAGGGGTTCTTGAGCAGTACTTC
.,TRBJ1-2,TRBV15,.,CATSRQQPNYGYTF,TGTGCCACCAGCAGACAACAGCCGAACTATGGCTACACCTTC
.,TRBJ2-7,TRBV5-5,.,CASSLGSHEQYF,TGTGCCAGCAGCTTGGGGTCACACGAGCAGTACTTC
.,TRBJ1-1,TRBV9,.,CASSVGAPLGTEAFF,TGTGCCAGCAGCGTAGGGGCGCCCCTCGGGACTGAAGCTTTCTTT
.,TRBJ2-3,TRBV9,TRBD2,CASSARSSGEITDTQYF,TGTGCCAGCAGCGCCCGTAGTAGCGGGGAGATAACAGATACGCAGTATTTT
.,TRBJ2-6,TRBV6-5,.,CASSYGTSSGANVLTF,TGTGCCAGCAGTTACGGGACAAGCTCTGGGGCCAACGTCCTGACTTTC
.,TRBJ1-3,TRBV9,.,CASSLKDGASGNTIYF,TGTGCCAGCAGCCTGAAGGACGGCGCCTCTGGAAACACCATATATTTT
.,TRBJ2-7,TRBV5-4,.,CASSLVERRGEQYF,TGTGCCAGCAGCTTGGTCGAGCGTCGAGGCGAGCAGTACTTC
.,TRBJ2-1,TRBV24-1,.,CATSRGPHEQFF,TGTGCCACCAGTCGAGGGCCCCATGAGCAGTTCTTC
.,TRBJ2-6,TRBV29-1,.,CSVEDPATGERISGANVLTF,TGCAGCGTTGAAGATCCGGCTACGGGGGAGCGAATCTCTGGGGCCAACGTCCTGACTTTC
.,TRBJ1-6,TRBV18,TRBD1,CASSPDRTNSPLHF,TGTGCCAGCTCACCGGACAGGACTAATTCACCCCTCCACTTT
few,TRBJ1-5,TRBV9,TRBD1,CASSVEGGQPQHF,TGTGCCAGCAGCGTAGAAGGGGGCCAGCCCCAGCATTTT
.,TRBJ1-2,TRBV28,TRBD1,CASSMAQGARGYTF,TGTGCCAGCAGTATGGCACAGGGGGCCCGGGGCTACACCTTC
.,TRBJ2-5,TRBV5-1,TRBD2,CASSRRLAGETQYF,TGCGCCAGCAGTCGTAGACTAGCGGGAGAGACCCAGTACTTC
.,TRBJ2-7,TRBV5-4,.,CASSPGRTTYEQYF,TGTGCCAGCAGCCCCGGACGGACCACCTACGAGCAGTACTTC
.,TRBJ1-2,TRBV6-5,.,CASIGYGYTF,TGTGCCAGCATAGGCTATGGCTACACCTTC
.,TRBJ1-2,TRBV28,.,CASSLPLLYGYTF,TGTGCCAGCAGTTTGCCTTTACTCTATGGCTACACCTTC
.,TRBJ2-7,TRBV20-1,.,CSASMSVSSYEQYF,TGCAGTGCTAGTATGTCGGTCAGCTCCTACGAGCAGTACTTC
.,TRBJ2-2,TRBV15,TRBD2,CATSRDPSGFGGELFF,TGTGCCACCAGCAGGGACCCTAGCGGGTTTGGCGGGGAGCTGTTTTTT
.,TRBJ2-2,TRBV13,.,CASSRFRDSRTGELFF,TGTGCCAGCAGCCGCTTCCGGGACTCACGCACCGGGGAGCTGTTTTTT
.,TRBJ1-5,TRBV28,.,CASSKGGWGNQPQHF,TGTGCCAGCAGTAAGGGGGGGTGGGGGAATCAGCCCCAGCATTTT
once,TRBJ2-5,TRBV5-8,TRBD2,CASSFGVLAGDPETQYF,TGTGCCAGCAGCTTCGGGGTGCTGGCGGGAGACCCAGAGACCCAGTACTTC
.,TRBJ2-3,TRBV4-1,.,CASSQASRFTDTQYF,TGCGCCAGCAGCCAGGCCAGCAGATTCACAGATACGCAGTATTTT
.,TRBJ1-5,TRBV10-2,TRBD1,CASTRDSHNQPQHF,TGCGCCAGCACCCGGGACAGCCACAATCAGCCCCAGCATTTT
.,TRBJ1-6,TRBV20-1,.,CSASPSPDPDSPLHF,TGCAGTGCTAGTCCTTCCCCCGACCCGGATTCACCCCTCCACTTT
.,TRBJ1-1,TRBV7-2,.,CASSLMDTEAFF,TGTGCCAGCAGCCTCATGGACACTGAAGCTTTCTTT